The 28 T cell receptor beta chains in this list originate from one sample, sequenced in a study of T cells after posttransplantation cyclophosphamide. Data came from immunoSEQ multiplex PCR; TCRdb stores just in-frame clones and leaves some out. The data contain around 13,000 clones, around four fifths of them singletons. Material: memory CD4+ T cells sorted from PBMCs. The receptors come from a man aged 45 to 65 in good health, CMV-negative, and a related stem cell transplant donor.

V and J are TRBV6-5 and TRBJ1-1; no clear D gene. Germline CDR1 and CDR2: MNHEY and SVGAGI. V was cut by 7 bases and J by 1 base, with 16 bases left in between. The CDR3 totals 15 residues. CDR3 DNA sequence: TGTGCCAGCACCAACCGGGCCCGGGAGAACACTGAAGCTTTCTTT. Encoded protein: CASTNRARENTEAFF.

The chain couples TRBV4-3 to TRBJ1-5; D not certain. The CDR3 runs 13 residues. V was pared by 1 base and J by 7 bases, with 8 bases between. Per germline, CDR1 LGHNA and CDR2 YSLEER. The CDR3 DNA is TGCGCCAGCAGCCAAGGAGGGAGACAGCCCCAGCATTTT. Translating gives CASSQGGRQPQHF.

The V call is TRBV6-1, the J call TRBJ2-1, with D unresolved. V was trimmed by 7 bases and J by 0 bases, leaving 13 bases between them. CDR3 length equals 15 residues. Germline lookup yields CDR1 MNHNS and CDR2 SASEGT. The chain's CDR3 is CASTVGQSSYNEQFF. The CDR3 DNA reads as TGTGCCAGCACTGTTGGGCAGAGCTCCTACAATGAGCAGTTCTTC.

The chain is built from TRBV2 and TRBJ1-1; 7 positions agree with TRBD1. The germline gives CDR1 SNHLY, CDR2 FYNNEI. The junction had 5 bases not matched to a gene; V was cut back by 6 bases and J by 1 base. This CDR3 spans 14 amino acids. The DNA of the CDR3 is TGTGCCAGCAGCCCAGGGGGGACGAACACTGAAGCTTTCTTT. As protein: CASSPGGTNTEAFF. Together with reference TRBV2 and TRBJ1-1, the CDR3 gives the full variable domain: EPEVTQTPSHQVTQMGQEVILRCVPISNHLYFYWYRQILGQKVEFLVSFYNNEISEKSEIFDDQFSVERPDGSNFTLKIRSTKLEDSAMYFCASSPGGTNTEAFFGQGTRLTVV.

The chain uses TRBV5-6 and TRBJ1-4, with 8 bases lining up with TRBD1. The trim removed 1 base at V and 8 bases at J, leaving 7 bases unmatched. CDR1 and CDR2 from the germline V gene are SGHDT and YYEEEE. CDR3 length equals 15 residues. The CDR3 sequence: CASSLMAGGGEKLFF. Here the CDR3 DNA reads TGTGCCAGCAGCTTGATGGCAGGGGGCGGGGAAAAACTGTTTTTT.

V and J are TRBV2 and TRBJ2-1; D might be TRBD2 (5 bases). With 4 bases removed from V and 9 bases from J, the gap between germline ends came to 10 bases. CDR3 length: 12 amino acids. In germline, CDR1 is SNHLY, CDR2 FYNNEI. The CDR3 protein is CASSGLAAEQFF. DNA of the CDR3: TGTGCCAGCAGTGGCCTAGCAGCTGAGCAGTTCTTC. Full variable domain (rest looked up from reference TRBV2 and TRBJ2-1): EPEVTQTPSHQVTQMGQEVILRCVPISNHLYFYWYRQILGQKVEFLVSFYNNEISEKSEIFDDQFSVERPDGSNFTLKIRSTKLEDSAMYFCASSGLAAEQFFGPGTRLTVL.

This clone came up a few times. The chain employs TRBV5-1 and TRBJ2-1, with 9 positions matching TRBD2. J lost 1 base, V lost 7 bases, and 6 bases had no gene match. The CDR3 loop spans 15 amino acids. Germline lookup yields CDR1 SGHRS and CDR2 YFSETQ. The CDR3 DNA is TGCGCCAGCCGATTTAGCGGGGGATCCTACAATGAGCAGTTCTTC. Protein: CASRFSGGSYNEQFF.

The CDR3: CASNEGQGTEQYF. In DNA, the CDR3 is TGTGCCAGCAATGAGGGACAGGGAACAGAGCAGTACTTC. This chain links TRBV28 with TRBJ2-7, with 9 bases lining up with TRBD1. Germline assignment: CDR1 MDHEN and CDR2 SYDVKM. V dropped 7 bases and J dropped 7; count of bases not matched to a gene: 8. The CDR3 runs to 13 residues.

V and J are TRBV15 and TRBJ1-5, with unresolved D. V was pared by 5 bases and J by 3 bases, with 11 bases between. The length of the CDR3 is 14 residues. CDR1 is LNHNV and CDR2 is YYDKDF in the germline V gene (reference sequence). The CDR3 loop is CATSPGFPNQPQHF. As DNA, the CDR3 is TGTGCCACCAGCCCGGGATTCCCCAATCAGCCCCAGCATTTT.

This clone was seen a single time. V usage is TRBV19 and J usage is TRBJ1-2; 7 bases line up with TRBD1. The junction had 5 bases not matched to a gene; V was cut back by 7 bases and J by 0 bases. CDR3 length equals 14 residues. CDR1 and CDR2 (germline): LNHDA, SQIVND (reference sequence). CDR3 coding DNA: TGTGCCAGTATAGGGACAGCTTCTAACTATGGCTACACCTTC. Amino acids: CASIGTASNYGYTF.

The chain joins TRBV11-3 to TRBJ2-3; D uncertain. Germline CDR1 and CDR2: SGHNT and YENEEA. Trimming stripped 1 base from V and 5 bases from J, with 13 bases between. The CDR3 is 15 amino acids. As DNA, the CDR3 is TGTGCCAGCAGCTTAGGAACCGGCCGAGGAGATACGCAGTATTTT. Its translation is CASSLGTGRGDTQYF.

V usage is TRBV30 and J usage is TRBJ1-2, with a weak D call TRBD1 (5 bases). Germline lookup yields CDR1 GTSNPN and CDR2 SVGIG (reference sequence). The CDR3 loop spans 13 amino acids. The V gene lost 4 bases and the J gene lost 8 bases, with 17 bases spanning the gap. CDR3 residues: CAWIPAGGVGYTF. Here the CDR3 DNA reads TGTGCCTGGATCCCAGCCGGGGGGGTAGGCTACACCTTC.

The chain uses TRBV9 and TRBJ2-1; no definite D call. This CDR3 comprises 16 residues. Germline lookup yields CDR1 SGDLS and CDR2 YYNGEE. Between the trimmed V and J ends, which lost 3 bases and 4 bases, there was a span of 17 bases. The CDR3: CASSALDNPYYNEQFF. CDR3 nucleotides: TGTGCCAGCAGCGCCTTAGACAACCCGTATTACAATGAGCAGTTCTTC.

This chain uses TRBV9 with TRBJ2-1, with 7 bases aligning to TRBD2. Germline values: CDR1 SGDLS, CDR2 YYNGEE. V trimming: 4 bases; J trimming: 7 bases; junction bases outside the gene matches: 11. This CDR3 region has 15 residues. The CDR3 DNA reads TGTGCCAGCAGCCCCCCTCGGGGGGTTATGAATGAGCAGTTCTTC. As protein: CASSPPRGVMNEQFF.

This chain uses TRBV29-1 with TRBJ1-3; TRBD1 agrees at 7 bases. The CDR3 is 14 residues long. J gave up 0 bases and V 6 bases, and 5 bases lay outside the gene matches. Germline assignment: CDR1 SQVTM and CDR2 ANQGSEA. CDR3 residues: CSVTGQLSGNTIYF. CDR3 nucleotide sequence: TGCAGCGTCACGGGACAGCTCTCTGGAAACACCATATATTTT.

J is TRBJ2-3 and V is TRBV7-9; 8 nucleotides align to TRBD1. CDR1 and CDR2 (germline): SEHNR, FQNEAQ (reference sequence). V trimming: 5 bases; J trimming: 15 bases; junction bases outside the gene matches: 13. CDR3 size: 13 residues. CDR3 nucleotides: TGTGCCAGCAGCCCTCTCGGACAGGGCCGGATTTATTTT. The encoded protein is CASSPLGQGRIYF.

The chain joins TRBV20-1 to TRBJ1-2; D not resolved. In germline, CDR1 is DFQATT, CDR2 SNEGSKA (reference sequence). V was pared by 5 bases and J by 7 bases, with 8 bases between. This CDR3 is built from 10 residues. The CDR3 DNA follows: TGCAGTGCTGGCCTCCTTGGCTACACCTTC. It specifies CSAGLLGYTF.

This chain connects TRBV9 to TRBJ2-1, with D maybe TRBD1 (6 bases). The CDR3 consists of 13 residues. Germline V gene lookup returns CDR1 SGDLS and CDR2 YYNGEE. The V end was cut by 3 bases, the J end by 4 bases, with 8 bases between. The CDR3 coding sequence is TGTGCCAGCAGCGGGACAGAGTACAATGAGCAGTTCTTC. Protein sequence: CASSGTEYNEQFF.

The gene calls are TRBV5-1 and TRBJ2-2; D remains unclear. The CDR3 sequence is 13 residues long. V was shortened by 4 bases and J by 4 bases, with 8 bases between the two germline ends. The germline V gene encodes CDR1 SGHRS and CDR2 YFSETQ. The CDR3 DNA reads as TGCGCCAGCAGCCAGGAACTCACCGGGGAGCTGTTTTTT. It yields the protein CASSQELTGELFF. Together with reference TRBV5-1 and TRBJ2-2, the CDR3 gives the full variable domain: KAGVTQTPRYLIKTRGQQVTLSCSPISGHRSVSWYQQTPGQGLQFLFEYFSETQRNKGNFPGRFSGRQFSNSRSEMNVSTLELGDSALYLCASSQELTGELFFGEGSRLTVL.

The chain is built from TRBV6-1 and TRBJ2-1; 8 nucleotides line up with TRBD1. The V and J ends lost 5 bases and 5 bases, in that order; junction bases with no gene match: 8. The CDR3 runs to 15 residues. Germline CDR1 MNHNS, CDR2 SASEGT. The CDR3 nucleotides are TGTGCCAGCAGTTCGGGACAGGCCCCAGACAATGAGCAGTTCTTC. It yields the protein CASSSGQAPDNEQFF.

This clone was found once. This sequence joins TRBV19 and TRBJ1-3; D possibly corresponds to TRBD1 (6 bases). CDR3 size: 15 residues. Germline V CDR1 and CDR2: LNHDA, SQIVND (reference sequence). V dropped 4 bases and J dropped 4 bases, with 14 bases sitting between them. The CDR3 coding sequence is TGTGCCAGTAGTACGGGACATAGAAAAGGAAACACCATATATTTT. It translates to CASSTGHRKGNTIYF.

The chain couples TRBV6-5 to TRBJ1-3; D uncertain. CDR1 is MNHEY, CDR2 SVGAGI, per germline. Deletions cut 10 bases from V and 7 bases from J, with 14 bases between. The CDR3 runs 12 residues. CDR3 residues: CATKTYGNTIYF. In DNA form, the CDR3 reads TGTGCCACCAAAACCTACGGGAACACCATATATTTT.

This clone was detected only a few times. V usage is TRBV7-2 and J usage is TRBJ2-7, with D possibly TRBD2 on 5 matching bases. Germline-derived CDR1 and CDR2 are SGHTA and FQGNSA. This CDR3 is built from 13 residues. V shed 5 bases and J shed 13 bases, with 21 bases lying between them. The CDR3 coding sequence is TGTGCCAGCAGCCCGCAAATCGGCCAAGCGGCCTACTTC. It yields the protein CASSPQIGQAAYF.

This sequence joins TRBV7-9 and TRBJ1-1, with no clear D. Germline CDR1 and CDR2: SEHNR and FQNEAQ (reference sequence). CDR3 length: 16 residues. Trimming took 0 bases from V and 3 from J, leaving 14 bases between them. The CDR3 DNA follows: TGTGCCAGCAGCTTAGCTCGCGGAGGGTTGGACACTGAAGCTTTCTTT. Amino acid sequence: CASSLARGGLDTEAFF.

The chain is built from TRBV12-5 and TRBJ2-1; 9 bases line up with TRBD1. Germline trimming cut 7 bases from V and 4 bases from J; bases unmatched to any gene: 5. From germline, CDR1 is LGHNT and CDR2 FRNRAP. The CDR3 consists of 14 residues. The CDR3, as DNA: TGTGCTAGTGTACCGGGACAGGGATACAATGAGCAGTTCTTC. This sequence encodes CASVPGQGYNEQFF.

This chain links TRBV27 with TRBJ2-1; tentative D call: TRBD2 (5 bases). This CDR3 has 12 amino acids. The V gene's germline CDR1 is MNHEY and CDR2 SMNVEV (reference sequence). V lost 6 bases, J lost 12 bases, and 15 bases lay in between. CDR3 in amino acids: CASRPDSNRQFF. The CDR3 nucleotides are TGTGCCAGCAGACCGGACTCGAACCGGCAGTTCTTC.

The chain recombines TRBV27 with TRBJ2-7; D remains unclear. There are 12 residues in the CDR3. Trimming took 2 bases from V and 4 from J, leaving 6 bases between them. The V gene's germline CDR1 is MNHEY and CDR2 SMNVEV (reference sequence). The CDR3 DNA is TGTGCCAGCAGTTTAAATCGGTACGAGCAGTACTTC. It codes for CASSLNRYEQYF.

CDR3 in DNA: TGTGCCAGTAGCCCAGACACTGAGCAGTTCTTC. Translated, it gives CASSPDTEQFF. The chain is built from TRBV19 and TRBJ2-1, with D unresolved. V was trimmed by 6 bases and J by 9 bases, leaving 9 bases between them. This CDR3 region has 11 residues. Germline loops: CDR1 LNHDA, CDR2 SQIVND (reference sequence).